These 16 T cell receptor beta chains originate from one sample sequenced in a study of regulatory and conventional T cells in RAG deficiency. Conventional CD4+ T cells were sorted from blood as CD25-low CD127-high cells. Libraries were prepared by immunoSEQ multiplex PCR; TCRdb keeps only in-frame clonotypes and omits some of them. Here the sample spans around 29,000 clones, 90% to 97% being singletons. This sample also appeared in a second study, on regulatory T cells. From that second work: Amplification used 52 TRBV primers and 13 TRBJ primers.

Sample: CD25- CD4+ T cells sorted from blood. Receptors were obtained from a human donor in good health.

The chain employs TRBV28 and TRBJ2-4; tentative D call: TRBD1 (5 bases). The CDR3 covers 15 residues. CDR1 and CDR2 (germline): MDHEN, SYDVKM. Trimming stripped 6 bases from V and 1 base from J, with 13 bases between. The CDR3 protein is CASSVRVPAKNIQYF. CDR3 nucleotides: TGTGCCAGCAGCGTCAGGGTTCCGGCCAAAAACATTCAGTACTTC. Using reference TRBV28 and TRBJ2-4 for the parts outside the CDR3, the full variable domain is DVKVTQSSRYLVKRTGEKVFLECVQDMDHENMFWYRQDPGLGLRLIYFSYDVKMKEKGDIPEGYSVSREKKERFSLILESASTNQTSMYLCASSVRVPAKNIQYFGAGTRLSVL.

This clone was observed a single time. The chain couples TRBV7-3 to TRBJ2-1, with a weak D call TRBD1 (6 bases). The V and J ends lost 3 bases and 5 bases respectively, with 8 bases between them. Germline assignment: CDR1 SGHTA and CDR2 FQGTGA. CDR3 length equals 13 residues. The CDR3 DNA reads TGTGCCAGCAGCTTTGACAGGAACAATGAGCAGTTCTTC. Protein product: CASSFDRNNEQFF.

With respect to this clone: The sample has other DNA sequences that encode this CDR3 too. The chain carries TRBV6-1 and TRBJ1-6; 8 bases are shared with TRBD1. Looked up from germline, CDR1 is MNHNS and CDR2 is SASEGT. The junction had 2 bases not matched to a gene; V was cut back by 5 bases and J by 5 bases. The CDR3 covers 14 residues. The CDR3 nucleotides read TGTGCCAGCAGTCGGGACAGGAATAATTCACCCCTCCACTTT. It translates to CASSRDRNNSPLHF.

The J gene is TRBJ2-5, the V gene TRBV18, with 7 bases aligning to TRBD1. Trimming at V came to 4 bases and at J to 5 bases, leaving 4 bases not matched to a gene. The CDR3 runs 13 residues. Germline V CDR1 and CDR2: KGHSH, LQKENI. The CDR3 spells CASSQGAVETQYF. In DNA, the CDR3 is TGTGCCAGCTCACAGGGGGCGGTGGAGACCCAGTACTTC.

The CDR3 region has the DNA TGCGCCAGCAGCTTCGGGACATCCACCTACGAGCAGTACTTC. The encoded protein is CASSFGTSTYEQYF. The V and J genes are TRBV5-1 and TRBJ2-5; possibly TRBD1 for D (6 bases). The J call may be incorrect, as the DNA end agrees better with TRBJ2-7. This CDR3 has 14 amino acids. In germline, CDR1 is SGHRS, CDR2 YFSETQ.

The CDR3 protein is CASSLGLLETQYF. The CDR3 bases are TGTGCCAGCAGCCTCGGACTTCTAGAGACCCAGTACTTC. The V call is TRBV9, the J call TRBJ2-5; TRBD2 might be the D (5 bases). Germline CDR1 SGDLS, CDR2 YYNGEE. The CDR3 contains 13 residues. Trimming removed 4 bases from V and 4 bases from J, with 11 bases in between. The entire variable domain, with the rest obtained from reference TRBV9 and TRBJ2-5, is as follows: DSGVTQTPKHLITATGQRVTLRCSPRSGDLSVYWYQQSLDQGLQFLIQYYNGEERAKGNILERFSAQQFPDLHSELNLSSLELGDSALYFCASSLGLLETQYFGPGTRLLVL.

This clone is a singleton in its sample. The chain has TRBV7-2 and TRBJ2-2; D uncertain. The CDR3 covers 15 residues. Trimming took 0 bases from V and 4 from J, leaving 9 bases between them. CDR1 is SGHTA, CDR2 FQGNSA, per germline. DNA of the CDR3: TGTGCCAGCAGCTTAGCTGGCAGTCCCACCGGGGAGCTGTTTTTT. Protein sequence: CASSLAGSPTGELFF.

V and J are TRBV4-1 and TRBJ2-5; TRBD1 agrees at 9 bases. The closer fit of TRBJ2-7 to the DNA end suggests the J call may be wrong. The CDR3 length is 15 residues. Germline values: CDR1 MGHRA, CDR2 YSYEKL. The CDR3, as DNA: TGCGCCAGCAGCCAGGGACAGGGAGCGGGCTACGAGCAGTACTTC. It translates to CASSQGQGAGYEQYF.

This clone was recorded a few times. The V gene is TRBV5-4, the J gene TRBJ1-3; no clear D gene. This CDR3 region has 16 residues. Germline assignment: CDR1 SGHNT and CDR2 YYREEE (reference sequence). The V end was cut by 3 bases, the J end by 0 bases, with 13 bases between. CDR3 amino acids: CASSSYEASSGNTIYF. The DNA for the CDR3 is TGTGCCAGCAGCTCGTACGAGGCCTCCTCTGGAAACACCATATATTTT.

The V gene is TRBV5-1, the J gene TRBJ2-1, with 7 nucleotides matching TRBD2. This CDR3 spans 15 amino acids. Germline assignment: CDR1 SGHRS and CDR2 YFSETQ. The ends lost 0 bases at V and 6 bases at J; junction bases unmatched: 6. The CDR3 region is CASSLDRGSGNEQFF. As DNA, the CDR3 is TGCGCCAGCAGCTTGGATCGCGGGAGCGGCAATGAGCAGTTCTTC.

The chain links TRBV9 to TRBJ2-7; possible D gene TRBD2, 7 bases. Germline V lookup: CDR1 SGDLS, CDR2 YYNGEE. The CDR3 is 14 residues long. V lost 0 bases, J lost 6 bases, and 13 bases lay in between. Here the CDR3 reads CASSVGHREGEQYF. The CDR3 DNA reads as TGTGCCAGCAGCGTAGGTCACAGGGAGGGCGAGCAGTACTTC.

CDR3 sequence (DNA): TGTGCCAGCGCGAGGTGGGCTACCCCAGGGAGGGCCAAAAACATTCAGTACTTC. Its translation: CASARWATPGRAKNIQYF. The chain has TRBV9 and TRBJ2-4; TRBD2 is a possible D gene (6 bases). Germline V CDR1 and CDR2: SGDLS, YYNGEE. This CDR3 has 18 amino acids. With 7 bases removed from V and 1 base from J, the gap between germline ends came to 24 bases.

The rearrangement links TRBV4-1 to TRBJ2-1, with 7 bases that match TRBD1. Germline CDR1 MGHRA, CDR2 YSYEKL. J lost 6 bases, V lost 5 bases, and 13 bases had no gene match. The CDR3 covers 16 residues. The CDR3 nucleotides are TGCGCCAGCAGCTCAGCCCCCGGGACAGCTCTCAATGAGCAGTTCTTC. It codes for CASSSAPGTALNEQFF.

The chain combines TRBV30 with TRBJ2-1; the D gene is possibly TRBD2 (6 bases). The CDR3 runs to 15 residues. CDR1 and CDR2 from the germline V gene are GTSNPN and SVGIG (reference sequence). The V end lost 4 bases, the J end lost 0 bases, and 13 bases lay between the germline ends. The CDR3 sequence is CAWKFGGNSYNEQFF. In nucleotides, the CDR3 is TGTGCCTGGAAGTTCGGGGGTAACTCCTACAATGAGCAGTTCTTC.

The chain couples TRBV6-1 to TRBJ2-5; TRBD2 aligns across 7 bases. Germline CDR1 MNHNS, CDR2 SASEGT. The CDR3 contains 14 residues. Unmatched junction bases numbered 4, after V lost 1 base and J lost 5 bases. CDR3 nucleotides: TGTGCCAGCAGTGAAGGTATCGGGAGGGAGACCCAGTACTTC. Amino acid sequence: CASSEGIGRETQYF.

CDR3 DNA sequence: TGTGCCAGCAGTAATTTAGGAGCGGGGGCCTTTGGCTACACCTTC. Amino acids: CASSNLGAGAFGYTF. The rearrangement uses TRBV7-9 and TRBJ1-2; D might be TRBD1 (6 bases). Germline values: CDR1 SEHNR, CDR2 FQNEAQ (reference sequence). There are 15 residues in the CDR3. The ends were cut back, 6 bases at V and 7 bases at J, with 21 bases in the middle.